This TCR beta chain was recovered during a study of blood T cell repertoires in COVID-19. Study context: Samples of COVID-19 (acute and convalescent) were obtained from the United States, Italy and Spain. T cells, B-cell-depleted T cells, or PBMCs provided the cDNA or gDNA that served as material.

The CDR3 is 14 amino acids. Trimming at V came to 2 bases and at J to 4 bases, leaving 3 bases not matched to a gene. Germline V gene lookup returns CDR1 SGDLS and CDR2 YYNGEE. Only a few counts were recorded for this clone. Original methodology: Amplification of reference gene primers provided the estimated nucleated cell counts. Data came from immunoSEQ multiplex PCR; TCRdb stores just in-frame clones and leaves some out. For V, J and clone size, that table is used; D and trimming come from the DNA. The sample includes roughly 170,000 clones, 88% of them seen just once. This chain connects TRBV9 to TRBJ1-2, with TRBD1 identical over 9 bases. The sequence came from a man aged 60 to 69 with acute or convalescent COVID-19. The specimen was peripheral blood. CDR3 sequence: CASSVGQGGYGYTF. The CDR3 nucleotides read TGTGCCAGCAGCGTGGGACAGGGAGGCTATGGCTACACCTTC.